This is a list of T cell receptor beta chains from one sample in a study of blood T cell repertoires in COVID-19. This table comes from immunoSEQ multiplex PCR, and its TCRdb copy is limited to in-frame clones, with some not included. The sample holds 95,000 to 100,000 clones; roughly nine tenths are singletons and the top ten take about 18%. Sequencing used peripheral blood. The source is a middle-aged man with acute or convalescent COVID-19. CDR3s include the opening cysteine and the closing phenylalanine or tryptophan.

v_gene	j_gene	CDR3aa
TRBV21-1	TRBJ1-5	CASSKRADRAHNQPQHF
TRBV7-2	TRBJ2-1	CASSLGLAGYNEQFF
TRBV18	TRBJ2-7	CASSPSRGKSYEQYF
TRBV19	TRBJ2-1	CASSTGQEYEQFF
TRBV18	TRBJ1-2	CASTRGGPEGNYGYTF
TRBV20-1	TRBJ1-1	CSARDHEAFF
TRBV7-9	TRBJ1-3	CASSLALQGYSGNTIYF
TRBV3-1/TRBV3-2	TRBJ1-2	CASSQEFFSHGYTF
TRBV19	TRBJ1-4	CASSPNLRGTGATNEKLFF
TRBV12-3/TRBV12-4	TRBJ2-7	CASSPGYHEQYF
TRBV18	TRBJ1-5	CASSPEGQPQHF
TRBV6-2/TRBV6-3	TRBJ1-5	CASSRTVGQPQHF
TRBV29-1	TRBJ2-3	CSVSDTQYF
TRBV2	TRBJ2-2	CASWGGRGRTGELFF
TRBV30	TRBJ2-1	CASSPGHIEQFF
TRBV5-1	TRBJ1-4	CASSPGTGRLGEKLFF
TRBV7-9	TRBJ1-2	CASSLHRTGAYGYTF
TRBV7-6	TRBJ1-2	CASSPNPTVLYGYTF
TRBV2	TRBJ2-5	CASSRGQGAKETQYF
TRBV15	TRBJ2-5	CATSRDRVAGATSKTQYF
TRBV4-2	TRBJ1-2	CASSQDLTPRYGYTF
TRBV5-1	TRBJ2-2	CASSSLTGDTGELFF
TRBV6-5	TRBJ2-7	CASRDSATYEQYF
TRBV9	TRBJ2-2	CASSSGTAYTGELFF
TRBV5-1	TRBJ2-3	CASSSWTSGDTDTQYF
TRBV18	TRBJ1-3	CASSPGGQGSGNTIYF
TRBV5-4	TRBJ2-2	CASSLEQGAFGELFF
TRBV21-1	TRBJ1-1	CASSHGTTIILAFF
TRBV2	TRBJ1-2	CASRPEGASGYTF
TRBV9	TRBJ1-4	CASSATSGGAGEKLFF
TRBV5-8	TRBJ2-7	CASSLGTGSSWLYEQYF
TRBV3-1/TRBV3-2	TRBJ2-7	CASSFGLAGGYEQYF
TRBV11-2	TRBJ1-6	CASSPLQGGSYNSPLHF
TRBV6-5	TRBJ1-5	CASRLAPGGVQPQHF
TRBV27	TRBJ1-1	CASSFWGRGVLNTEAFF
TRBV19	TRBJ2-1	CASSKLAGPRYNEQFF
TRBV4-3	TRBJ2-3	CASSQDRQGIDTQYF
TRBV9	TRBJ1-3	CASSSRQGEGGDTIYF